A selection of T cell receptor beta chains follows, all from one sample in a study of PD-L1 blockade in urothelial cancer. Libraries were prepared by immunoSEQ multiplex PCR; TCRdb keeps only in-frame clonotypes and omits some of them. The sample lists around 14,000 clones; roughly 90% were seen once. Here the sequenced sample was PBMCs, taken around atezolizumab (anti-PD-L1) treatment. The receptors stem from a man between 70 and 80 years old with urothelial cancer. The conserved cysteine and the conserved F or W are not part of the CDR3 here. The order of the fields is J gene, V gene, clone size, D gene, CDR3 protein. A D gene is named only where the DNA matches it firmly. Not every row has a clone size; where given, it reads once, few, many or a size class.

>TRBJ1-5|TRBV7-6|-|TRBD1
ASSLEQGAAQPQH
>TRBJ2-3|TRBV5-1|-|TRBD2
ASSLLGGDTDTQY
>TRBJ1-3|TRBV5-1|-|-
ASAAVGGNTIY
>TRBJ2-2|TRBV5-4|few|TRBD2
ASSLGGGAIGELF
>TRBJ2-3|TRBV5-1|-|-
ASSLAGTDTDTQY
>TRBJ1-2|TRBV29-1|-|-
SVVQGVGYT
>TRBJ2-1|TRBV4-1|-|TRBD2
ASSLLAGESYNEQF
>TRBJ1-1|TRBV10-3|-|-
AISESTATEAF
>TRBJ1-1|TRBV10-3|-|TRBD1
AISESTGLHTEAF
>TRBJ1-1|TRBV30|few|TRBD1
AWRDRGPNTEAF
>TRBJ1-5|TRBV5-1|once|TRBD1
ASSLGTDSNQPQH
>TRBJ1-6|TRBV6-5|-|-
ASSYSRFSPLH
>TRBJ1-2|TRBV12-5|-|-
ASGLPQGDGYT
>TRBJ1-4|TRBV13|-|TRBD1
ASSLGPGGSREKLF
>TRBJ1-5|TRBV6-5|-|-
ASRPTETNQPQH
>TRBJ1-1|TRBV6-7|-|-
APLEDTEAF
>TRBJ1-1|TRBV7-9|-|TRBD1
ASSLGQLNTEAF
>TRBJ2-7|TRBV4-2|-|TRBD1
ASSQEHGTGGEQY
>TRBJ2-5|TRBV5-6|-|-
ASTKDIQETQY
>TRBJ1-5|TRBV6-5|once|TRBD1
ASRSDRRNQPQH
>TRBJ1-5|TRBV7-6|-|-
ASSFGGVGQPQH
>TRBJ1-3|TRBV19|-|-
ASSGLFSGNTIY
>TRBJ1-1|TRBV30|-|-
AWKQGQKNTEAF
>TRBJ2-7|TRBV5-1|-|TRBD1
ASSLAGSVGTGRNEQY
>TRBJ2-7|TRBV7-9|-|TRBD1
ASSIIPGQGAHHEQY
>TRBJ1-5|TRBV11-2|-|-
ASSFGGANQPQH
>TRBJ1-1|TRBV11-1|-|-
ASSAPGVNTEAF
>TRBJ2-7|TRBV27|-|TRBD1
ASSSGFGQGVTYEQY
>TRBJ2-1|TRBV2|-|-
ASSGGYRVNEQF
>TRBJ2-1|TRBV13|medium-sized|TRBD2
ASSPLVGSGGAGNNEQF
>TRBJ2-3|TRBV6-1|-|TRBD2
ASSEASGGPDTQY
>TRBJ2-5|TRBV28|-|-
ASSLSGGFQETQY
>TRBJ1-1|TRBV7-9|-|-
ASSGQGWLNTEAF
>TRBJ1-2|TRBV6-5|-|-
ASHKGAGQYGYT
>TRBJ1-1|TRBV7-9|-|TRBD1
ASSLGDRKAF
>TRBJ2-1|TRBV6-1|-|TRBD2
ASSEWTSGDNEQF
>TRBJ1-5|TRBV18|-|TRBD1
ASGQGVNQPQH
>TRBJ1-1|TRBV14|-|-
ASREGPAATEAF
>TRBJ1-6|TRBV4-2|-|TRBD1
ASSQATGTDNSPLH
>TRBJ2-5|TRBV27|-|TRBD2
ASRAGVSQETQY
>TRBJ2-5|TRBV6-5|-|-
ASSYTLKETQY
>TRBJ2-5|TRBV28|-|TRBD1
ASSTLLDREETQY
>TRBJ1-1|TRBV2|few|-
ARRRGNTEAF
>TRBJ2-2|TRBV19|-|TRBD1
ASSFRGPSNTGELF
>TRBJ2-5|TRBV19|-|TRBD2
ASSEGLAGETQY
>TRBJ2-5|TRBV19|-|TRBD1
ASSGTDQETQY
>TRBJ1-1|TRBV5-4|-|-
ASSLQSSSTEAF
>TRBJ1-4|TRBV30|-|-
AWTQQGANEKLF